This TCR beta chain stems from a study of OX40 agonist ivuxolimab in advanced cancers. Overall study context: Patients in dose escalation had liver, melanoma, kidney or head and neck cancers. The study reported partial responses in three patients: one hepatocellular carcinoma, two cutaneous melanoma. General study findings and limits: Partial responders at 0.1-3.0 mg/kg had among the lowest clonal expansion.

The repertoire was sequenced with immunoSEQ multiplex PCR; TCRdb's copy has only in-frame clones and lacks some. Of about 69,000 clones listed, about 80% were seen once; the top ten hold approximately 2.3%. Turning to this clone: What it binds is not known.

Germline V gene sequence: CDR1 MDHEN, CDR2 SYDVKM. The germline V and J ends were trimmed by 5 bases and 5 bases, with 16 bases remaining between them. This CDR3 region has 14 residues. Sequences were derived from CD4+ or CD8+ T cells sorted from blood, sampled in a trial of the OX40 agonist ivuxolimab. The chain recombines TRBV28 with TRBJ2-7, with D unresolved. This TCR was recovered from an adult with an advanced solid tumor such as melanoma, head and neck, liver or kidney cancer. CDR3 nucleotide sequence: TGTGCCAGCAGTCCCTCGAAATGGGAACACGAGCAGTACTTC. It translates to CASSPSKWEHEQYF.